This T cell receptor (beta chain) is drawn from a study of blood T cell repertoires in COVID-19. On the study more broadly: Specimens from acute and convalescent COVID-19 originated in the United States, Italy and Spain. PBMCs, B-cell-depleted T cells, or T cells provided the cDNA or gDNA that made up the material.

As handled by the study authors: Amplified reference gene primers provided the basis for estimating nucleated cell counts. The method was immunoSEQ multiplex PCR; TCRdb's version includes in-frame clones alone and lacks a portion of them. The D gene and trimming were derived from the DNA, and the V and J assignments and clone size from that table. The sample has 250,000 to 300,000 clones, 75% to 90% seen once; the top ten hold roughly 3.7%. The CDR3 covers 16 residues. Per germline, CDR1 SGHRS and CDR2 YFSETQ. V gave up 8 bases and J gave up 8 bases; unmatched junction bases: 14. The specimen sequenced was peripheral blood. The chain links TRBV5-1 to TRBJ2-1; 12 bases agree with TRBD2. The TCR was taken from a woman between 35 and 50 years old with acute or convalescent COVID-19. The CDR3 here is CASNYRLAGAGDEQFF. The DNA of the CDR3 is TGCGCCAGTAACTATCGACTAGCGGGGGCCGGGGATGAGCAGTTCTTC.